Listed below are T cell receptor beta chains from one sample, sequenced in a study of T cell changes during pregnancy in multiple sclerosis. Using immunoSEQ multiplex PCR, the repertoire was profiled, and TCRdb retains in-frame clones only, with some absent. The sample consists of 79,000 or so clones, 88% of them appearing once. Sequencing used peripheral blood, obtained before pregnancy. The receptors were sampled from a female donor with multiple sclerosis, enrolled in a pregnancy study. Each CDR3 is given with its conserved first and last residue. Fields, in order: V gene, D gene, clone size, J gene, CDR3 DNA, CDR3 protein. A D gene is named only where the DNA matches it firmly. The size of a clone is reported for some rows only, either as once, few or many, or as a class for expanded clones.

TRBV6-4	TRBD2	NA	TRBJ2-1	TGTGCCAGCAGTGATGAGCGGGGAAGGAATGAGCAGTTCTTC	CASSDERGRNEQFF
TRBV18	NA	NA	TRBJ1-3	TGTGCCAGCTCACCAGCAGGGCGTATGCAAGGAAACACCATATATTTT	CASSPAGRMQGNTIYF
TRBV11-2	TRBD2	NA	TRBJ2-5	TGTGCCAGCAGCTTGGAGGCCTGGGGGCCTAGCGGGATCGAAGAGACCCAGTACTTC	CASSLEAWGPSGIEETQYF
TRBV7-9	NA	NA	TRBJ1-2	TGTGCCAGCAGCCAAGGCGGCCGAAACTATGGCTACACCTTC	CASSQGGRNYGYTF
TRBV2	TRBD1	NA	TRBJ1-5	TGTGCCAGCAGTTCCGGGACAGGGGTATTGGGTGGGGAACAGCCCCAGCATTTT	CASSSGTGVLGGEQPQHF
TRBV5-1	TRBD2	NA	TRBJ2-1	TGCGCCAGCAGCTTGGCTCTAGCGGAGGAGAGCTCCTACAATGAGCAGTTCTTC	CASSLALAEESSYNEQFF
TRBV5-4	NA	NA	TRBJ1-2	TGTGCCAGCAGCTTGCAGGGTACAAACTATGGCTACACCTTC	CASSLQGTNYGYTF
TRBV5-1	NA	NA	TRBJ1-3	TGCGCCAGCAGCTTGGACGGGGACTCTGGAAACACCATATATTTT	CASSLDGDSGNTIYF
TRBV11-1	NA	NA	TRBJ1-1	TGTGCCAGCAGCCTGAGCCCGGGTAGTGGTGGAGCTTTCTTT	CASSLSPGSGGAFF
TRBV7-9	TRBD2	NA	TRBJ2-5	TGTGCCAGCAGCTCCTTTACTAGCGCGGGGATCTGGACCCAGTACTTC	CASSSFTSAGIWTQYF
TRBV7-2	TRBD1	NA	TRBJ1-4	TGTGCCAGCAGCTTATATTCACAGGGGAGTGAAAAACTGTTTTTT	CASSLYSQGSEKLFF
TRBV11-1	NA	NA	TRBJ1-4	TGTGCCAGCAGCCCGAGAGGGAGTGAAAAACTGTTTTTT	CASSPRGSEKLFF
TRBV29-1	TRBD2	NA	TRBJ2-1	TGCAGCGTTGTCCTAGCGGGCTTTTACAATGAGCAGTTCTTC	CSVVLAGFYNEQFF
TRBV5-4	NA	NA	TRBJ2-1	TGTGCCAGCAGCTTGAGTGGGGCTCAGTACAATGAGCAGTTCTTC	CASSLSGAQYNEQFF
TRBV7-2	NA	once	TRBJ2-2	TGTGCCAGCAGCTTGCTAGTGACGAACACCGGGGAGCTGTTTTTT	CASSLLVTNTGELFF
TRBV9	NA	NA	TRBJ2-7	TGTGCCAGCAGCCCTAGCGCGAACTCCTACGAGCAGTACTTC	CASSPSANSYEQYF
TRBV19	TRBD2	once	TRBJ2-2	TGTGCCAGTAGTATAGGAGGGAGGGGTACCGGGGAGCTGTTTTTT	CASSIGGRGTGELFF
TRBV18	NA	NA	TRBJ2-3	TGTGCCAGCTCTCTCAGCGCAAGCACAGATACGCAGTATTTT	CASSLSASTDTQYF
TRBV12-2	NA	NA	TRBJ2-1	TGTGCAAGTCGCTTCTTCCTTAGCGGGAGGGCCCGATTCTGCAATGAGCAGTTCTTC	CASRFFLSGRARFCNEQFF
TRBV6-5	NA	once	TRBJ1-2	TGTGCCAGCAGTTCGGATCGAAAGGGGAACTATGGCTACACCTTC	CASSSDRKGNYGYTF
TRBV5-8	TRBD1	once	TRBJ1-5	TGTGCCAGCAGCTTCGATCTGGGACAGGGAAACAATCAGCCCCAGCATTTT	CASSFDLGQGNNQPQHF
TRBV7-6	NA	NA	TRBJ1-1	TGTGCCAGCAGCTTTGAGGTATTCACTGAAGCTTTCTTT	CASSFEVFTEAFF
TRBV11-1	NA	NA	TRBJ2-1	TGTGCCAGCAGCACCCGAAGGGGCTCCTACAATGAGCAGTTCTTC	CASSTRRGSYNEQFF
TRBV5-1	TRBD1	NA	TRBJ2-7	TGCGCCAGCAGCCCACGACAGGGTACCGTCAACGAGCAGTACTTC	CASSPRQGTVNEQYF
TRBV18	TRBD1	few	TRBJ1-1	TGTGCCAGCTCACCTCGGGACAGACAGATAAACACTGAAGCTTTCTTT	CASSPRDRQINTEAFF
TRBV29-1	TRBD1	NA	TRBJ2-2	TGCAGCGTTGTGGGGGTAGTGCCGGGACAGGAATATTTGGCGGGGGAGCTGTTTTTT	CSVVGVVPGQEYLAGELFF
TRBV5-5	TRBD1	NA	TRBJ1-6	TGTGCCAGCAGCTTGGTCCGGCAGGGGGTAGCCCCAGGTTCACCCCTCCACTTT	CASSLVRQGVAPGSPLHF
TRBV18	TRBD2	NA	TRBJ2-3	TGTGCCAGCTCACGAGGGACTAGCGGGCCTCCTAGCACAGATACGCAGTATTTT	CASSRGTSGPPSTDTQYF